This T cell receptor beta chain was sequenced during a study of post-analysis software for immune sequencing data. Whole-study context: As for disease course, relapsing-remitting, secondary progressive and progressive-relapsing multiple sclerosis were all included. Study-level points and caveats: A handful of TRBV segments were significantly more frequent in patients than in controls. TRBV5-6, TRBV5-1 and TRBV20-1 were among these segments. Samples made in the same batch grouped tightly together by F measure.

Germline CDR1 and CDR2: DFQATT and SNEGSKA (reference sequence). The J segment lost 7 bases and the V segment lost 6 bases, leaving 9 bases of the junction unmatched. The CDR3 is made up of 14 amino acids. Incorporated into the TCR beta cDNA libraries were unique molecular identifiers, which served to reduce PCR and sequencing biases. The yield from roughly 1 to 10 million T cells was around 500,000 cDNA molecules in total. MiXCR, run by TCRdb on the PCR reads, gives a single entry per CDR3 protein. Among approximately 360,000 distinct CDR3 sequences, around 33% were seen once, and the ten largest hold around an eighth. In regard to this clonotype: Its antigen is undetermined.

This clonotype was obtained from a girl aged 10 to 17 with multiple sclerosis. The chain links TRBV20-1 to TRBJ2-1; 10 bases are a match to TRBD1. The sequenced material came from blood. CDR3: CSARRQGAINEQFF. In nucleotides, the CDR3 is TGCAGTGCCCGAAGACAGGGGGCTATAAATGAGCAGTTCTTC.